Sequencing of this T cell receptor beta chain was carried out in a study of Ad26.COV2.S vaccination and SARS-CoV-2 variants. Study summary: Ad26.COV2.S shots went into the muscle once or twice, 56 days apart.

In its sample, this clone was seen a few times. The CDR3 length is 18 residues. Germline trimming cut 0 bases from V and 5 bases from J; bases unmatched to any gene: 13. Germline CDR1 and CDR2: SGHKS and YYEKEE (reference sequence). Clones were read by immunoSEQ multiplex PCR, and TCRdb kept only the in-frame ones, dropping some. The sample carries more than 300,000 clones, 75% to 90% recorded once. Treatment denoted: roughly 20 received Ad26.COV2.S at low or high dose, single or two shots; five or six received placebo; per-sample allocation not given. It was on day 63 after the first vaccine or placebo injection that samples were taken. This Boston cohort included adults aged 18-55 years.

The J gene is TRBJ2-2, the V gene TRBV5-5; 7 bases are a match to TRBD1. The receptor comes from a person between 18 and 65 years old who received the Ad26.COV2.S COVID-19 vaccine or a placebo. The material sequenced was peripheral blood, taken in a trial of Ad26.COV2.S vaccine versus placebo. The CDR3 bases are TGTGCCAGCAGCTTGGCGCCGGGACAGCTAGCCGCAACCGGGGAGCTGTTTTTT. Protein: CASSLAPGQLAATGELFF.